This TCR beta chain was sequenced for a study of cytotoxic CD8 clonotypes in ibrutinib-treated CLL. Trimming at V came to 6 bases and at J to 6 bases, leaving 7 bases not matched to a gene. Germline V gives CDR1 KGHSH, CDR2 LQKENI. This CDR3 comprises 14 residues. The repertoire was sequenced with immunoSEQ multiplex PCR; TCRdb's copy has only in-frame clones and lacks some. The data contain about 140,000 clones, around 82% of them singletons. The gene calls are TRBV18 and TRBJ1-1; the match to TRBD1 covers 10 bases. Source: PBMCs, taken after 36 months of ibrutinib treatment. The TCR sequence derives from a human donor with chronic lymphocytic leukemia. For the CDR3, the DNA is TGTGCCAGCTCCCAGGGGACAGGGGTAGCTGAAGCTTTCTTT. This encodes CASSQGTGVAEAFF.